A selection of T cell receptor beta chains follows, all from one sample in a study of blood T cell repertoires in COVID-19. The method was immunoSEQ multiplex PCR; TCRdb's version includes in-frame clones alone and lacks a portion of them. This repertoire shows roughly 230,000 clones, 80% to 90% found once; its top ten account for 4% to 5%. The sequencing sample was made of peripheral blood. Receptors were obtained from a middle-aged woman who had recovered from COVID-19. CDR3s leave out the opening cysteine and the closing phenylalanine or tryptophan. D genes are given only for firm matches. Clone size appears in some rows only: once, few, many, or a class for an expanded clone.

V,D,J,size,CDR3
TRBV19,-,TRBJ1-4,-,ASSIDFPLGATNEKLF
TRBV7-2,-,TRBJ2-1,-,ASSFRGLRNEQF
TRBV6-5,-,TRBJ2-2,-,ASSRRQADTGELF
TRBV7-9,-,TRBJ1-1,-,ASSSTFDLDRMNTEAF
TRBV12-1,-,TRBJ1-6,-,ASRFESGPCWNSPLH
TRBV18,TRBD2,TRBJ2-2,-,ASSPQLAGNTGELF
TRBV2,TRBD1,TRBJ2-4,-,ASSYGTGEIAKNIQY
TRBV28,-,TRBJ1-5,-,ASGGLGFSNQPQH
TRBV5-6,TRBD1,TRBJ2-7,-,ASSPVTGTGEQY
TRBV5-4,TRBD2,TRBJ2-3,-,ASSPPLMRAGGTDTQY
TRBV15,TRBD2,TRBJ2-1,-,ATSRDQSSGADEQF
TRBV29-1,TRBD1,TRBJ1-1,-,SVERQGASAF
TRBV7-3,TRBD1,TRBJ2-2,-,ASSLRGTDFANTGELF
TRBV3-1/TRBV3-2,-,TRBJ1-2,once,ASSAGLGNGYT
TRBV4-1,-,TRBJ2-7,-,ASSHPPGQQLYEQY
TRBV11-3,-,TRBJ1-1,-,ASSLYAAATEAF
TRBV24-1,-,TRBJ1-2,-,ATSQPPEGFDGYT
TRBV6-6,-,TRBJ1-1,once,ASTAGPEYGPEAF
TRBV2,TRBD1,TRBJ1-5,-,ASTPGQGGQPQH
TRBV27,TRBD1,TRBJ2-7,-,ASSRAQQGNEQY
TRBV10-3,-,TRBJ1-2,-,AISEGDYGYT
TRBV28,-,TRBJ2-3,-,ASSFRGTDTQY
TRBV28,-,TRBJ1-1,-,ASSEQNTEAF
TRBV27,TRBD1,TRBJ1-2,-,ASKGKSRGLGGYT
TRBV25-1,TRBD1,TRBJ1-2,-,ASSESLGTGASGYGYT
TRBV19,TRBD2,TRBJ2-5,-,ASSMISGGIETQY
TRBV19,-,TRBJ1-1,-,ASSIRQETMNTEAF
TRBV11-3,-,TRBJ1-2,-,ASSPTRSQVRGYT
TRBV12-5,TRBD1,TRBJ1-1,-,ASGRDRGAEAF
TRBV20-1,-,TRBJ2-5,-,SASHGEPQETQY
TRBV19,-,TRBJ1-2,-,ASSIVSGTATSGYT
TRBV3-1/TRBV3-2,TRBD1,TRBJ2-7,-,ASSRDSYEQY
TRBV18,-,TRBJ2-3,-,ASSPPGDSGRDTQY
TRBV30,-,TRBJ2-4,-,AWSLADIQY
TRBV18,TRBD2,TRBJ2-7,-,ASSRIGSGGYEQY
TRBV2,-,TRBJ1-1,few,ARESEGSGTEAF
TRBV6-1,-,TRBJ2-5,-,ASSQGGSPLSETQY
TRBV2,-,TRBJ1-1,once,ASSEFEEAF
TRBV5-6,TRBD2,TRBJ2-5,-,ASSLRAGVVETQY
TRBV2,TRBD1,TRBJ2-1,once,ARDRGRNNEQF
TRBV6-6,-,TRBJ2-3,-,ATAGVSTDTQY
TRBV5-6,-,TRBJ2-2,-,ASLKDLTNTGELF
TRBV10-3,TRBD1,TRBJ2-7,-,AISPYGQGYEQY
TRBV18,TRBD2,TRBJ2-7,-,ASSPRLAGSTYEQY
TRBV5-4,TRBD2,TRBJ2-5,-,ASSIAGVGETQY
TRBV19,TRBD2,TRBJ2-2,-,ASSILASGGAVTGELF
TRBV10-2,TRBD2,TRBJ2-5,-,ASTAGLQETQY
TRBV7-9,TRBD1,TRBJ1-1,-,ASSPGQGEAF
TRBV13,TRBD2,TRBJ2-5,few,ASSPKLRLAGVETQY
TRBV2,-,TRBJ2-1,-,ASSVGFGLNEQF
TRBV28,TRBD1,TRBJ1-3,once,ASRTSGQGSGNTIY
TRBV6-5,-,TRBJ2-3,once,ASSSSGDTQY
TRBV2,-,TRBJ2-5,-,ASKAGTEETQY
TRBV12-3/TRBV12-4,-,TRBJ1-5,-,ASSERGGQPQH
TRBV2,TRBD1,TRBJ1-5,-,ASSEGTGNQPQH
TRBV6-2/TRBV6-3,-,TRBJ1-1,-,ASSYIREGEAF